This TCR beta chain came from a study of blood T cell repertoires in COVID-19. The overall study: Some COVID-19 samples were acute and others convalescent; all came from the United States, Italy and Spain.

The authors' processing: Using reference gene primer amplification, nucleated cell counts were estimated. The repertoire was sequenced with immunoSEQ multiplex PCR; TCRdb's copy has only in-frame clones and lacks some. From that table come the V and J calls and clone size; the DNA was used to work out D and trimming. The data contain 35,000 to 45,000 clones, almost 90% of them singletons. Germline V gene sequence: CDR1 MNHEY, CDR2 SVGAGI. The CDR3 is made up of 15 amino acids. With 7 bases removed from V and 1 base from J, the gap between germline ends came to 16 bases. Sequenced material: peripheral blood. The sequence derives from a man in his fifties with active COVID-19. The rearrangement links TRBV6-5 to TRBJ1-1, with D possibly matching TRBD1 (6 bases). This chain's CDR3 is CASKTRTDTNTEAFF. CDR3 in DNA: TGTGCCAGCAAAACTAGGACAGATACGAACACTGAAGCTTTCTTT.